The 9 T cell receptor beta chains below come from one sample, sequenced in a study of T cell repertoires in cytomegalovirus infection. One entry per CDR3 protein, called by TCRdb with MiXCR from the reads. This sample has a few hundred thousand distinct CDR3 sequences, with 40% found just once. No antigens are known for them. Sequenced here: cultured PBMCs, sampled from culture after CMV antigen stimulation. These receptors all come from a human donor in good health (CMV status not recorded). Some clones in this sample may be carry-over from other donors' samples.

The gene calls are TRBV6-5 and TRBJ2-7; TRBD2 matches 7 bases. Germline V gene sequence: CDR1 MNHEY, CDR2 SVGAGI. V shed 3 bases, J shed 6 bases, and the junction held 5 bases outside the gene matches. The CDR3 extends over 13 amino acids. The CDR3 region has the DNA TGTGCCAGCAGTTATGGGACTATGGGCGAGCAGTACTTC. Protein product: CASSYGTMGEQYF.

The CDR3 sequence is CSANLAGGLYEQFF. The CDR3 DNA reads TGCAGTGCTAATCTAGCCGGGGGGTTATATGAGCAGTTCTTC. The chain links TRBV20-1 to TRBJ2-1; 7 positions agree with TRBD2. The CDR3 runs 14 residues. Germline lookup yields CDR1 DFQATT and CDR2 SNEGSKA (reference sequence). J was trimmed by 8 bases and V by 4 bases; bases with no gene match: 11.

This clonotype was recorded once. The chain joins TRBV6-6 to TRBJ2-1; 10 bases fit TRBD2. CDR3 length: 22 amino acids. Germline loops: CDR1 MNHNY, CDR2 SVGAGI (reference sequence). J lost 5 bases, V lost 7 bases, and 29 bases had no gene match. CDR3 protein: CASTNQFRASGGPSQIDNEQFF. As DNA, the CDR3 is TGTGCCAGCACCAACCAATTCCGGGCTAGCGGGGGACCCTCACAAATAGACAATGAGCAGTTCTTC.

The CDR3 spells CASRGGGGGAGETQYF. The CDR3 DNA sequence: TGTGCCAGCAGAGGTGGTGGCGGGGGGGCGGGAGAGACCCAGTACTTC. This chain uses TRBV7-2 with TRBJ2-5, with 9 bases matching TRBD2. The V gene end was trimmed by 6 bases and the J gene end by 4 bases; junction bases not matched to a gene: 12. The CDR3 is 16 amino acids. Per germline, CDR1 SGHTA and CDR2 FQGNSA.

The chain has TRBV7-4 and TRBJ2-2; D may be TRBD1 or TRBD2 (5 bases each). The CDR3 is 14 amino acids. Germline lookup yields CDR1 SGHVT and CDR2 SQSDAQ. The V end lost 1 base, the J end lost 7 bases, and 10 bases lay between the germline ends. As DNA, the CDR3 is TGTGCCAGCAGCTTAGGAGGGGTCGGCGGGGAGCTGTTTTTT. This encodes CASSLGGVGGELFF.

At least ten counts were recorded for this clonotype. The V call is TRBV7-6, the J call TRBJ1-6; possible D gene TRBD1, 6 bases. Germline-derived CDR1 and CDR2 are SGHVS and FNYEAQ. V gave up 5 bases and J gave up 3 bases, with 8 bases separating them. This CDR3 region has 14 residues. The CDR3 DNA is TGTGCCAGCAGCCTACAGGGCTATAATTCACCCCTCCACTTT. Protein: CASSLQGYNSPLHF.

This CDR3 is CASSTGQGTGYTF. The CDR3, as DNA: TGCGCCAGCAGTACAGGCCAAGGGACCGGCTACACCTTC. The chain combines TRBV5-1 with TRBJ1-2, with TRBD1 as a possible D gene (5 bases). The CDR3 covers 13 residues. The germline V gene encodes CDR1 SGHRS and CDR2 YFSETQ. Trimming stripped 5 bases from V and 8 bases from J, with 16 bases between.

This clonotype has more than one count but fewer than ten. The chain employs TRBV7-2 and TRBJ1-1, with D possibly matching TRBD1 (5 bases). The CDR3 contains 16 residues. Trimming cost V 4 bases and J 0 bases, with 15 bases left between them. Per the germline V gene, CDR1 is SGHTA and CDR2 is FQGNSA. The chain's CDR3 is CASSSGRVRMNTEAFF. The CDR3 DNA reads TGTGCCAGCAGCTCCGGCAGGGTCCGGATGAACACTGAAGCTTTCTTT.

The CDR3 DNA reads as TGTGCCAGCAGTGAATATAGGGCTAGCGGGAGTGTGGACAATGAGCAGTTCTTC. Its protein product is CASSEYRASGSVDNEQFF. The V and J genes are TRBV25-1 and TRBJ2-1; TRBD2 matches at 10 bases. Per the germline V gene, CDR1 is MGHDK and CDR2 is SYGVNS. This CDR3 is 18 amino acids long. J gave up 5 bases and V 0 bases, and 10 bases lay outside the gene matches.